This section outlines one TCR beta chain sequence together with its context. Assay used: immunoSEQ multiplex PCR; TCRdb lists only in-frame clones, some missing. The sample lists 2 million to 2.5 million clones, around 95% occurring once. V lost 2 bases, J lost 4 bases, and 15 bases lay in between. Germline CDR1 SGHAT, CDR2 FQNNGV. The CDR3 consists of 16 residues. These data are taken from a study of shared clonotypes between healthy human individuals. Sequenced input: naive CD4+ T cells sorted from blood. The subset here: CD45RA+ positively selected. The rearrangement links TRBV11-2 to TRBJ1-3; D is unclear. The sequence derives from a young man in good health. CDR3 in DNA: TGTGCCAGCAGCTTATCCCCTACCGGGCCCGGAAACACCATATATTTT. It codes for CASSLSPTGPGNTIYF.